This TCR beta chain was sequenced in a study of control samples from healthy donors and cancer patients. Germline CDR1 and CDR2: SNHLY and FYNNEI. The CDR3 runs to 12 residues. V dropped 7 bases and J dropped 6 bases, with 12 bases sitting between them. The protocol was immunoSEQ multiplex PCR, while the TCRdb copy is restricted to in-frame clones and leaves out a portion. The table records 110,000 to 150,000 clones, around 94% of them present only once. The sequenced sample consisted of blood. The rearrangement uses TRBV2 and TRBJ1-2; D ambiguous. The sequence came from a man aged 35 to 55 in good health. CDR3 protein: CASTTRGNGYTF. CDR3 nucleotide sequence: TGTGCCAGCACCACGAGAGGGAATGGCTACACCTTC. The whole variable domain, filled in from reference TRBV2 and TRBJ1-2, reads EPEVTQTPSHQVTQMGQEVILRCVPISNHLYFYWYRQILGQKVEFLVSFYNNEISEKSEIFDDQFSVERPDGSNFTLKIRSTKLEDSAMYFCASTTRGNGYTFGSGTRLTVV.